This T cell receptor beta chain was documented in a study of T cells in Graves' hyperthyroidism and ophthalmopathy. The germline V and J ends were trimmed by 3 bases and 3 bases, with 8 bases remaining between them. Germline loops: CDR1 DFQATT, CDR2 SNEGSKA (reference sequence). This CDR3 is built from 12 residues. Whole-study findings and limits: Blood also showed most of the thyroid clonotypes that were expanded above 0.001. Ophthalmopathy onset followed model prediction by a median roughly 6 months.

This clonotype has at least ten counts. Its antigen is undetermined. Uncontrolled infections, other autoimmune diseases, pregnancy or lactation led to exclusion of patients. Clinicians diagnosed patients from clinical symptoms, serum thyroxine and TRAb, thyroid ultrasound and orbital computed tomography. Amplified TCR beta CDR3 regions derived from RNA transcripts. HTBI primers were employed in a first-round RT-PCR of the TCR CDR3. MiXCR, run by TCRdb on the multiplex PCR reads, gives a single entry per CDR3 protein. The table has roughly 510,000 distinct CDR3 sequences, less than 25% seen once. The sample comprised blood. This chain links TRBV20-1 with TRBJ1-2, with D uncertain. The sequence came from a man between 18 and 35 years old with Graves' hyperthyroidism. The chain's CDR3 is CSASPNHYGYTF. The CDR3 DNA sequence: TGCAGTGCTAGCCCAAATCACTATGGCTACACCTTC.